These T cell receptor beta chains were read from a single sample in a study of CD8+ T cells in alopecia areata. Sequenced by immunoSEQ multiplex PCR; TCRdb stores in-frame clones only, minus some. The sample lists under 200,000 clones, approximately 62% occurring once. Source: CD4+ T cells sorted from blood, taken at week 24, from a patient treated with tofacitinib. These receptors were collected from a human donor with alopecia areata. The CDR3 runs from the conserved cysteine through the conserved F or W. Each record gives: clone size, V gene, J gene, D gene, CDR3 protein, CDR3 DNA. D genes are given only for firm matches. The size of a clone is reported for some rows only, either as once, few or many, or as a class for expanded clones.

clone_size: NA; v_call: TRBV11-2; j_call: TRBJ2-3; d_call: TRBD2; cdr3_aa: CASSSKGTSPSDTRYF; cdr3_nt: TGTGCCAGCAGCTCAAAAGGGACTAGCCCTTCAGATACGCGGTATTTT
clone_size: NA; v_call: TRBV6-5; j_call: TRBJ2-7; d_call: NA; cdr3_aa: CASWTPGDSYEQYF; cdr3_nt: TGTGCCAGCTGGACCCCGGGGGACTCCTACGAGCAGTACTTC
clone_size: NA; v_call: TRBV10-3; j_call: TRBJ1-1; d_call: NA; cdr3_aa: CAISEGTTNTEAFF; cdr3_nt: TGTGCCATCAGTGAGGGGACAACGAACACTGAAGCTTTCTTT
clone_size: NA; v_call: TRBV2; j_call: TRBJ2-6; d_call: NA; cdr3_aa: CASSDLSSGANVLTF; cdr3_nt: TGTGCCAGCAGTGACCTTTCCTCTGGGGCCAACGTCCTGACTTTC
clone_size: NA; v_call: TRBV30; j_call: TRBJ1-2; d_call: NA; cdr3_aa: CAWSQGGAGYGYTF; cdr3_nt: TGTGCCTGGAGTCAGGGAGGGGCGGGTTATGGCTACACCTTC
clone_size: NA; v_call: TRBV11-2; j_call: TRBJ1-1; d_call: NA; cdr3_aa: CASSLDHTRLPNTEAFF; cdr3_nt: TGTGCCAGCAGCTTAGATCACACTCGCCTCCCGAACACTGAAGCTTTCTTT
clone_size: NA; v_call: TRBV18; j_call: TRBJ1-5; d_call: NA; cdr3_aa: CASSPGSNQPQHF; cdr3_nt: TGTGCCAGCTCACCAGGAAGCAATCAGCCCCAGCATTTT
clone_size: NA; v_call: TRBV6-1; j_call: TRBJ1-2; d_call: NA; cdr3_aa: CASSIPGRLNYGYTF; cdr3_nt: TGTGCCAGCAGCATCCCGGGACGGTTAAACTATGGCTACACCTTC
clone_size: NA; v_call: TRBV29-1; j_call: TRBJ1-2; d_call: TRBD1; cdr3_aa: CSVGGPGGGYGYTF; cdr3_nt: TGCAGCGTTGGGGGACCAGGGGGCGGATACGGCTACACCTTC
clone_size: NA; v_call: TRBV5-1; j_call: TRBJ2-2; d_call: NA; cdr3_aa: CASSLHGELFF; cdr3_nt: TGCGCCAGCAGCTTGCACGGGGAGCTGTTTTTT
clone_size: few; v_call: TRBV5-6; j_call: TRBJ1-6; d_call: NA; cdr3_aa: CASSLLRSPLHF; cdr3_nt: TGTGCCAGCAGCTTATTGAGATCACCCCTCCACTTT
clone_size: few; v_call: TRBV30; j_call: TRBJ1-4; d_call: NA; cdr3_aa: CAWRGAAGRREKLFF; cdr3_nt: TGTGCCTGGAGGGGAGCTGCGGGCCGACGGGAAAAACTGTTTTTT
clone_size: NA; v_call: TRBV29-1; j_call: TRBJ1-3; d_call: NA; cdr3_aa: CSVEETGNTIYF; cdr3_nt: TGCAGCGTTGAAGAAACAGGAAACACCATATATTTT
clone_size: NA; v_call: TRBV5-1; j_call: TRBJ2-3; d_call: TRBD2; cdr3_aa: CASSASGTHTDTQYF; cdr3_nt: TGCGCCAGCAGTGCTAGCGGGACACACACAGATACGCAGTATTTT
clone_size: NA; v_call: TRBV30; j_call: TRBJ1-5; d_call: TRBD1; cdr3_aa: CAWSQQGNQPQHF; cdr3_nt: TGTGCCTGGAGCCAACAGGGGAATCAGCCCCAGCATTTT
clone_size: NA; v_call: TRBV10-3; j_call: TRBJ2-1; d_call: NA; cdr3_aa: CAISGGVMEQFF; cdr3_nt: TGTGCCATCAGCGGCGGGGTTATGGAGCAGTTCTTC